The sequence of this TCR beta chain was determined in a study of technical replicates of blood from several donors. The table lists this clone with a count of one. The data were produced by immunoSEQ multiplex PCR, yet TCRdb's version contains in-frame clones alone and is incomplete. The repertoire holds roughly 12,000 clones, with around 92% as singletons. The V and J ends lost 4 bases and 0 bases, in that order; junction bases with no gene match: 10. Per the germline V gene, CDR1 is SGHRS and CDR2 is YFSETQ. This CDR3 region has 17 residues. This receptor was taken from a human donor in good health. This sequence joins TRBV5-1 and TRBJ1-1; 9 bases match TRBD1. The sample comprised PBMCs. CDR3 nucleotide sequence: TGCGCCAGCAGCAGACAGACAGGGGGGGGAATGAACACTGAAGCTTTCTTT. It is translated as CASSRQTGGGMNTEAFF.